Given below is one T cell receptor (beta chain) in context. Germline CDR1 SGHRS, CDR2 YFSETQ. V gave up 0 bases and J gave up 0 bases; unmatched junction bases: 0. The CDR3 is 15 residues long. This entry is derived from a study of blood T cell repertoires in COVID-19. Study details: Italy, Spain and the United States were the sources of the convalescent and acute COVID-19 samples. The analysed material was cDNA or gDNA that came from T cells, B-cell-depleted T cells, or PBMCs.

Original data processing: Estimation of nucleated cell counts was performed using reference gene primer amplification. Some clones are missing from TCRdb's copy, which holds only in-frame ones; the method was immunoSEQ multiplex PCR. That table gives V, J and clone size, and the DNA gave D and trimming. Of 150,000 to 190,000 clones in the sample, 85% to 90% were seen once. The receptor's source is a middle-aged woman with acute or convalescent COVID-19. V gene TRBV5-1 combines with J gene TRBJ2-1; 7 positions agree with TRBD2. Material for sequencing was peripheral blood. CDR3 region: CASSLVAGSYNEQFF. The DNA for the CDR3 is TGCGCCAGCAGCTTGGTAGCGGGCTCCTACAATGAGCAGTTCTTC.